Below are 18 T cell receptor beta chains sequenced from a single sample in a study of identical twins. One entry per CDR3 protein, called by TCRdb with MiXCR from the 5' RACE reads. The data contain approximately 620,000 distinct CDR3 sequences, around 8.3% of them singletons. These data were likewise used in another study, on yellow fever vaccine responses in identical twins.

Sequenced sample: PBMCs. The receptors here all came from a woman under 30 in good health.

This clonotype was seen repeatedly, ten times or more. The chain is built from TRBV6-1 and TRBJ2-5; D possibly corresponds to TRBD2 (5 bases). Trimming took off 5 bases at V and 2 bases at J, with 9 bases between the two ends. The CDR3 loop spans 13 amino acids. Germline-derived CDR1 and CDR2 are MNHNS and SASEGT. The CDR3 nucleotides read TGTGCCAGCAGTACGGACTTACAAGAGACCCAGTACTTC. This sequence encodes CASSTDLQETQYF.

This clonotype was detected only a few times. The chain employs TRBV3-1 and TRBJ1-1; tentatively, D is TRBD1 (6 bases). Germline CDR1 and CDR2: LGHDT and YNNKEL (reference sequence). The CDR3 extends over 14 amino acids. V was trimmed by 4 bases and J by 4 bases, leaving 13 bases between them. The CDR3, as DNA: TGTGCCAGCAGCCCGAGGGGGGAGAGCACTGAAGCTTTCTTT. Translation: CASSPRGESTEAFF.

This clonotype was counted ten times or more. The chain combines TRBV29-1 with TRBJ2-2, with 7 bases identical to TRBD1. V trimming: 7 bases; J trimming: 3 bases; junction bases outside the gene matches: 8. Per germline, CDR1 SQVTM and CDR2 ANQGSEA. The CDR3 contains 14 residues. The CDR3 here is CSAYPTGYTGELFF. The CDR3 DNA is TGCAGCGCCTACCCGACAGGGTACACCGGGGAGCTGTTTTTT.

This clonotype came up many times. This chain links TRBV15 with TRBJ2-7; 10 bases map to TRBD2. This CDR3 has 14 residues. Germline CDR1 LNHNV, CDR2 YYDKDF (reference sequence). Losses at the gene ends were 3 bases for V and 6 bases for J; bases not matched to a gene: 5. CDR3 sequence: CATSSRLAGVEQYF. The CDR3 DNA sequence: TGTGCCACCAGCAGCAGGCTAGCGGGAGTCGAGCAGTACTTC.

There are a few counts of this clonotype. The chain couples TRBV20-1 to TRBJ2-3, with D possibly TRBD2 on 6 matching bases. Germline V gives CDR1 DFQATT, CDR2 SNEGSKA (reference sequence). CDR3 length: 15 residues. V lost 0 bases and J 0 bases, leaving 10 bases between the germline ends. The CDR3 DNA reads TGCAGTGCTAGAGACCTAGCGACTAGCACAGATACGCAGTATTTT. Protein: CSARDLATSTDTQYF.

This clonotype appeared a few times. This chain connects TRBV7-9 to TRBJ1-4, with D perhaps matching TRBD1 (5 bases). The CDR3 extends over 15 amino acids. The germline V gene has CDR1 SEHNR and CDR2 FQNEAQ (reference sequence). Between the trimmed V and J ends, which lost 4 bases and 14 bases, there was a span of 23 bases. CDR3 loop: CASSSYGAMRDRLFF. CDR3 in DNA: TGTGCCAGCAGCTCATACGGGGCGATGCGAGATAGGCTGTTTTTT. The full variable domain, rest sourced from reference TRBV7-9 and TRBJ1-4, is DTGVSQNPRHKITKRGQNVTFRCDPISEHNRLYWYRQTLGQGPEFLTYFQNEAQLEKSRLLSDRFSAERPKGSFSTLEIQRTEQGDSAMYLCASSSYGAMRDRLFFGSGTQLSVL.

This clonotype was recorded at least ten times. The chain employs TRBV7-2 and TRBJ1-3, with D hard to call. Germline V gene sequence: CDR1 SGHTA, CDR2 FQGNSA. The V gene lost 1 base and the J gene lost 6 bases, with 7 bases spanning the gap. The CDR3 sequence is 13 residues long. The CDR3 sequence is CASSLVLPNTIYF. The CDR3 DNA sequence: TGTGCCAGCAGCTTAGTCCTTCCAAACACCATATATTTT.

The chain combines TRBV20-1 with TRBJ2-7, with D possibly being TRBD1 (5 bases). Germline-derived CDR1 and CDR2 are DFQATT and SNEGSKA (reference sequence). V was trimmed by 0 bases and J by 2 bases, leaving 11 bases between them. The CDR3 sequence is 14 residues long. CDR3 sequence (DNA): TGCAGTGCTAGAGATCTGACAGAGACCTACGAGCAGTACTTC. Its translation is CSARDLTETYEQYF.

This clonotype occurred a few times. The chain uses TRBV10-3 and TRBJ2-7; no firm D call. The CDR3 totals 15 residues. Trimming removed 3 bases from V and 5 bases from J, with 17 bases in between. Looked up from germline, CDR1 is ENHRY and CDR2 is SYGVKD. The CDR3 DNA follows: TGTGCCATCAGTGATTCGGGCGCTCCAAGCAACGAGCAGTACTTC. Encoded protein: CAISDSGAPSNEQYF.

This chain connects TRBV20-1 to TRBJ2-3; the D call may be TRBD1 or TRBD2 (6 bases each). The CDR3 is 20 amino acids. The germline V gene has CDR1 DFQATT and CDR2 SNEGSKA (reference sequence). The V end was cut by 2 bases, the J end by 3 bases, with 30 bases between. The CDR3, as DNA: TGCAGTGCTAGAAAAGGTCAGGGGTTCGGACTAAGGGGGGCAACAGATACGCAGTATTTT. Its translation: CSARKGQGFGLRGATDTQYF.

The V gene is TRBV2, the J gene TRBJ2-7; D gene uncertain. CDR1 SNHLY and CDR2 FYNNEI come from the germline V gene. V lost 2 bases to trimming and J lost 5 bases, with 7 bases between them. The CDR3 covers 12 residues. This CDR3 is CASSESNDEQYF. DNA for the CDR3: TGTGCCAGCAGTGAATCAAACGACGAGCAGTACTTC.

In this sample, this clonotype turned up a few times. The rearrangement uses TRBV6-5 and TRBJ2-7, with unresolved D. This CDR3 contains 14 residues. With 2 bases removed from V and 2 bases from J, the gap between germline ends came to 10 bases. In germline, CDR1 is MNHEY, CDR2 SVGAGI. CDR3 sequence (DNA): TGTGCCAGCAGTTACGGCCAGGACCCCTACGAGCAGTACTTC. Translation: CASSYGQDPYEQYF.

V and J are TRBV3-1 and TRBJ2-1; no firm D call. The CDR3 has 15 residues. Germline lookup yields CDR1 LGHDT and CDR2 YNNKEL (reference sequence). Trimming left V 0 bases short and J 10 bases short, with 16 bases between. The CDR3 nucleotides read TGTGCCAGCAGCCAAGAGGGCCTTACAACAAGAGAGCAGTTCTTC. The encoded protein is CASSQEGLTTREQFF.

The chain combines TRBV20-1 with TRBJ2-1, with 10 bases that match TRBD2. This CDR3 has 16 residues. Losses at the gene ends were 1 base for V and 3 bases for J; bases not matched to a gene: 6. The germline V gene encodes CDR1 DFQATT and CDR2 SNEGSKA (reference sequence). The CDR3 sequence: CSARARLAGVYNEQFF. The CDR3 DNA follows: TGCAGTGCTAGAGCCCGACTAGCGGGCGTCTACAATGAGCAGTTCTTC.

This clonotype was seen repeatedly, ten times or more. This chain connects TRBV12-3 or TRBV12-4 to TRBJ2-3, with 10 bases lining up with TRBD2. The trim removed 8 bases at V and 2 bases at J, leaving 4 bases unmatched. The CDR3 covers 14 residues. CDR3 DNA: TGTGCCAGCGACGGACTAGCGGACACAGATACGCAGTATTTT. It yields the protein CASDGLADTDTQYF.

This clonotype appeared many times. This chain uses TRBV4-3 with TRBJ2-5; D remains ambiguous. This CDR3 is 15 amino acids long. CDR1 and CDR2 (germline): LGHNA, YSLEER. The germline V and J ends were trimmed by 0 bases and 3 bases, with 11 bases remaining between them. The CDR3 DNA reads as TGCGCCAGCAGCCAAGAGTTAGGAAGGGAAGAGACCCAGTACTTC. Its translation: CASSQELGREETQYF.

The sample holds a few counts of this clonotype. The rearrangement uses TRBV6-1 and TRBJ2-3; D ambiguous. The length of the CDR3 is 15 residues. Trimming removed 6 bases from V and 0 bases from J, with 13 bases in between. CDR1 is MNHNS and CDR2 is SASEGT in the germline V gene. The CDR3 loop is CASRPASSSTDTQYF. The CDR3 coding sequence is TGTGCCAGCAGGCCAGCGTCTTCTAGCACAGATACGCAGTATTTT.

V is TRBV15 and J is TRBJ2-3; 9 nucleotides match TRBD2. Germline trimming cut 0 bases from V and 1 base from J; bases unmatched to any gene: 11. Germline CDR1 is LNHNV and CDR2 is YYDKDF (reference sequence). This CDR3 comprises 19 residues. CDR3 nucleotide sequence: TGTGCCACCAGCAGAGATCCGCGGGGGGGGGTTGTGGGCACAGATACGCAGTATTTT. Residues: CATSRDPRGGVVGTDTQYF.